Presented here are 28 T cell receptor beta chains from one specimen sequenced in a study of post-analysis software for immune sequencing data. Study-level points and caveats: The five TRBV segments detected at higher frequency in patients than in controls included TRBV5-6, TRBV5-1 and TRBV20-1.

These receptors have no identified antigens. TCR beta cDNA libraries had unique molecular identifiers. TCRdb re-called the PCR reads through MiXCR, storing one row per CDR3 protein. This table has about 770,000 distinct CDR3 sequences, more than 45% appearing once. The material sequenced was blood. These receptor sequences come from a girl between 10 and 17 years old with multiple sclerosis.

This CDR3 reads CASSEEQGFGYTF. DNA of the CDR3: TGTGCCAGCAGCGAGGAACAGGGATTCGGCTACACCTTC. The rearrangement joins TRBV7-9 to TRBJ1-2; a possible D gene is TRBD1 (6 bases). Germline CDR1 and CDR2: SEHNR and FQNEAQ (reference sequence). Trimming left V 5 bases short and J 8 bases short, with 15 bases between. This CDR3 has 13 residues. Together with reference TRBV7-9 and TRBJ1-2, the CDR3 gives the full variable domain: DTGVSQNPRHKITKRGQNVTFRCDPISEHNRLYWYRQTLGQGPEFLTYFQNEAQLEKSRLLSDRFSAERPKGSFSTLEIQRTEQGDSAMYLCASSEEQGFGYTFGSGTRLTVV.

J is TRBJ1-1 and V is TRBV27; D possibly corresponds to TRBD1 (6 bases). Trimming took 3 bases from V and 8 from J, leaving 10 bases between them. The CDR3 consists of 12 residues. Germline CDR1 and CDR2: MNHEY and SMNVEV (reference sequence). In nucleotides, the CDR3 is TGTGCCAGCAGTTTGGGGGCGGGAGAAGCTTTCTTT. Its protein product is CASSLGAGEAFF.

The V call is TRBV20-1, the J call TRBJ2-5; D may be TRBD1 (5 bases). The CDR3 loop spans 13 amino acids. CDR1 and CDR2 (germline): DFQATT, SNEGSKA (reference sequence). The V end was cut by 2 bases, the J end by 4 bases, with 11 bases between. For the CDR3, the DNA is TGCAGTGCTAGATTCGGTAGGGGAGAGACCCAGTACTTC. It is translated as CSARFGRGETQYF.

The chain is built from TRBV11-2 and TRBJ1-4; 7 bases map to TRBD1. The CDR3 extends over 19 amino acids. Per germline, CDR1 SGHAT and CDR2 FQNNGV. V lost 4 bases, J lost 1 base, and 15 bases stayed unmatched. CDR3 nucleotide sequence: TGTGCCAGCAGCTGGCCGCAAAGACAGGGAAAGGGAACTAATGAAAAACTGTTTTTT. The encoded protein is CASSWPQRQGKGTNEKLFF.

The rearrangement links TRBV2 to TRBJ2-3, with D unresolved. The CDR3 has 16 amino acids. V dropped 0 bases and J dropped 6 bases, with 16 bases sitting between them. Germline CDR1 is SNHLY and CDR2 is FYNNEI. Here the CDR3 reads CASSEAILPAVDTQYF. CDR3 bases: TGTGCCAGCAGTGAAGCAATTCTCCCTGCGGTCGATACGCAGTATTTT.

This clonotype has ten or more counts. CDR3 loop: CASTVGVDGEQYF. CDR3 coding DNA: TGTGCCAGCACCGTAGGCGTTGACGGCGAGCAGTACTTC. The chain uses TRBV12-3 or TRBV12-4 and TRBJ2-7; D is uncertain. This CDR3 region has 13 residues. V shed 7 bases and J shed 6 bases, with 16 bases lying between them.

This clonotype was counted only a few times. The rearrangement links TRBV29-1 to TRBJ1-2, with 7 positions matching TRBD1. V was clipped by 1 base and J by 8 bases; unmatched bases: 10. Germline loops: CDR1 SQVTM, CDR2 ANQGSEA. The CDR3 spans 14 residues. The chain's CDR3 is CSVEGNRGVGGYTF. The CDR3 nucleotides read TGCAGCGTTGAAGGAAACAGGGGAGTAGGGGGCTACACCTTC. Looking up the rest from reference TRBV29-1 and TRBJ1-2 gives the full variable domain: SAVISQKPSRDICQRGTSLTIQCQVDSQVTMMFWYRQQPGQSLTLIATANQGSEATYESGFVIDKFPISRPNLTFSTLTVSNMSPEDSSIYLCSVEGNRGVGGYTFGSGTRLTVV.

This clonotype appeared a single time. The V and J genes are TRBV28 and TRBJ2-1; D may be TRBD2 (5 bases). V shed 8 bases and J shed 4 bases, with 12 bases lying between them. CDR1 and CDR2 from the germline V gene are MDHEN and SYDVKM. There are 13 residues in the CDR3. The CDR3 protein is CASQRAGYNEQFF. The CDR3 nucleotides read TGTGCCAGCCAGAGGGCTGGGTACAATGAGCAGTTCTTC.

This chain uses TRBV5-6 with TRBJ2-3; the D gene is possibly TRBD1 (5 bases). V was cut by 5 bases and J by 4 bases, with 14 bases left in between. Germline V CDR1 and CDR2: SGHDT, YYEEEE. This CDR3 spans 14 amino acids. CDR3 in amino acids: CASSQGPPADTQYF. As DNA, the CDR3 is TGTGCCAGCAGTCAGGGTCCCCCCGCAGATACGCAGTATTTT.

The table lists this clonotype with a few counts. The chain uses TRBV27 and TRBJ2-1; D uncertain. Trimming stripped 2 bases from V and 7 bases from J, with 12 bases between. The germline gives CDR1 MNHEY, CDR2 SMNVEV (reference sequence). This CDR3 comprises 14 residues. The CDR3 loop reads CASSLVGWANEQFF. The CDR3 nucleotides read TGTGCCAGCAGTTTAGTGGGCTGGGCAAATGAGCAGTTCTTC.

This rearrangement joins TRBV12-3 or TRBV12-4 to TRBJ2-7, with 8 positions matching TRBD2. With 6 bases clipped from V and 0 bases from J, the junction kept 1 base outside the gene matches. The CDR3 totals 13 residues. CDR3 sequence reads: CASRLAASYEQYF. In nucleotides, the CDR3 is TGTGCCAGCAGACTAGCGGCCTCCTACGAGCAGTACTTC.

J is TRBJ2-1 and V is TRBV11-2; a weak D match, TRBD1 (6 bases). The better agreement between TRBJ2-7 and the DNA end casts doubt on the J call. CDR1 and CDR2 from the germline V gene are SGHAT and FQNNGV. The CDR3 totals 12 residues. The CDR3 nucleotides are TGTGCCAGCGCCCGGGACACCTACGAGCAGTACTTC. This codes for CASARDTYEQYF.

This chain uses TRBV7-2 with TRBJ2-6; D gene ambiguous. This CDR3 has 17 residues. V was clipped by 2 bases and J by 2 bases, with 13 bases between them. Per the germline V gene, CDR1 is SGHTA and CDR2 is FQGNSA. CDR3 coding DNA: TGTGCCAGCAGCTTAAACCGGGCGCGCCCTGGGGCCAACGTCCTGACTTTC. Amino acid sequence: CASSLNRARPGANVLTF.

The V and J genes are TRBV5-1 and TRBJ2-7; tentatively, D is TRBD2 (5 bases). CDR1 and CDR2 (germline): SGHRS, YFSETQ. The CDR3 contains 15 residues. The ends were cut back, 7 bases at V and 2 bases at J, with 19 bases in the middle. CDR3 DNA sequence: TGCGCCAGCGCCCGTTCCCCCGGGGTCGCCTACGAGCAGTACTTC. The encoded protein is CASARSPGVAYEQYF.

The genes are TRBV11-2 and TRBJ2-1; 7 nucleotides match TRBD2. The CDR3 is made up of 19 amino acids. The V gene end was trimmed by 3 bases and the J gene end by 2 bases; junction bases not matched to a gene: 16. Looked up from germline, CDR1 is SGHAT and CDR2 is FQNNGV. The CDR3 DNA reads TGTGCCAGCAGCTTTTCGTGGACTAGAGGGCGAAAAACCTACAATGAGCAGTTCTTC. It encodes CASSFSWTRGRKTYNEQFF.

This clonotype has a count of ten or more. This chain joins TRBV15 and TRBJ2-7, with 10 positions matching TRBD1. V lost 2 bases, J lost 5 bases, and 6 bases stayed unmatched. The CDR3 contains 15 residues. Germline CDR1 is LNHNV and CDR2 is YYDKDF (reference sequence). This chain's CDR3 is CATSRLPGQGNEQYF. In nucleotides, the CDR3 is TGTGCCACCAGCAGACTACCGGGACAGGGGAACGAGCAGTACTTC.

At least ten counts were recorded for this clonotype. V is TRBV20-1 and J is TRBJ1-4, with a weak D call TRBD1 (6 bases). The CDR3 consists of 16 residues. CDR1 and CDR2 from the germline V gene are DFQATT and SNEGSKA (reference sequence). V lost 6 bases, J lost 7 bases, and 24 bases lay in between. This CDR3 reads CSAPMPFQGSLEKLFF. The CDR3 DNA reads as TGCAGTGCCCCTATGCCGTTTCAGGGGAGTCTTGAAAAACTGTTTTTT.

The chain employs TRBV7-9 and TRBJ2-1, with 12 bases that match TRBD2. This CDR3 comprises 17 residues. J gave up 3 bases and V 5 bases, and 8 bases lay outside the gene matches. In germline, CDR1 is SEHNR, CDR2 FQNEAQ (reference sequence). The CDR3 DNA reads as TGTGCCAGCAGCGTCACTAGCGGGGGGAGGGGCTACAATGAGCAGTTCTTC. Translated: CASSVTSGGRGYNEQFF.

The V and J genes are TRBV5-1 and TRBJ2-3, with D hard to call. V lost 2 bases, J lost 4 bases, and 14 bases lay in between. CDR1 is SGHRS, CDR2 YFSETQ, per germline. CDR3 size: 15 residues. The DNA of the CDR3 is TGCGCCAGCAGCTTACGACCGCAAAAGGCAGATACGCAGTATTTT. As protein: CASSLRPQKADTQYF.

Comments on this clonotype: Germline is not matched at one junction end, which may reflect a read error. The genes are TRBV14 and TRBJ1-2; D is ambiguous. This CDR3 spans 13 amino acids. Germline CDR1 and CDR2: SGHDN and FVKESK. The CDR3 here is CAISQVETGGYTF. As DNA, the CDR3 is TGTGCCATCAGCCAAGTCGAGACGGGGGGCTACACCTTC.

This clonotype turned up a few times. J is TRBJ2-1 and V is TRBV24-1; possible D gene TRBD1, 5 bases. The CDR3 loop spans 15 amino acids. Germline loops: CDR1 KGHDR, CDR2 SFDVKD. Deletions cut 0 bases from V and 4 bases from J, with 9 bases between. The CDR3 protein is CATSDLGRAYNEQFF. CDR3 coding DNA: TGTGCCACCAGTGATTTGGGCAGGGCGTACAATGAGCAGTTCTTC.

This clonotype was picked up a small number of times. This chain connects TRBV24-1 to TRBJ2-1; possibly TRBD1 for D (5 bases). V was pared by 3 bases and J by 9 bases, with 14 bases between. The germline CDR1 and CDR2 sequences are KGHDR and SFDVKD. There are 14 residues in the CDR3. This CDR3 is CATSDLQGVGEQFF. DNA for the CDR3: TGTGCCACCAGTGATCTCCAAGGGGTCGGTGAGCAGTTCTTC.

This rearrangement joins TRBV7-6 to TRBJ2-7; perhaps TRBD1 as D (5 bases). Trimming pared 2 bases from V and 4 bases from J, leaving 9 bases between. The CDR3 runs 13 residues. CDR1 and CDR2 from the germline V gene are SGHVS and FNYEAQ. The CDR3 reads CASSLNQGYEQYF. In DNA form, the CDR3 reads TGTGCCAGCAGCTTAAATCAGGGATACGAGCAGTACTTC. The full variable domain, its missing parts supplied by reference TRBV7-6 and TRBJ2-7, is GAGVSQSPRYKVTKRGQDVALRCDPISGHVSLYWYRQALGQGPEFLTYFNYEAQQDKSGLPNDRFSAERPEGSISTLTIQRTEQRDSAMYRCASSLNQGYEQYFGPGTRLTVT.

Here the CDR3 DNA reads TGCGCCAGCAGCGCGGGCAGAATAGCCAAAAACATTCAGTACTTC. This translates into CASSAGRIAKNIQYF. This chain links TRBV5-1 with TRBJ2-4, with a tentative D call TRBD2 (5 bases). The length of the CDR3 is 15 residues. The V and J ends lost 4 bases and 0 bases respectively, with 11 bases between them. CDR1 is SGHRS and CDR2 is YFSETQ in the germline V gene. The full variable domain, with the rest looked up from reference TRBV5-1 and TRBJ2-4, is KAGVTQTPRYLIKTRGQQVTLSCSPISGHRSVSWYQQTPGQGLQFLFEYFSETQRNKGNFPGRFSGRQFSNSRSEMNVSTLELGDSALYLCASSAGRIAKNIQYFGAGTRLSVL.

The gene calls are TRBV27 and TRBJ1-1; TRBD1 might be the D (5 bases). CDR1 is MNHEY and CDR2 is SMNVEV in the germline V gene (reference sequence). V gave up 5 bases and J gave up 4 bases, with 14 bases separating them. CDR3 length: 14 amino acids. CDR3 DNA sequence: TGTGCCAGCAGTCCCTCTCGGGACTCCACTGAAGCTTTCTTT. Encoded protein: CASSPSRDSTEAFF.

This clonotype has a handful of counts. The J gene is TRBJ1-1, the V gene TRBV7-9; tentatively, D is TRBD1 (5 bases). CDR3 size: 14 residues. Germline V gives CDR1 SEHNR, CDR2 FQNEAQ (reference sequence). Trimming shortened V by 3 bases and J by 5 bases, and 13 bases separated the two germline ends. CDR3 coding DNA: TGTGCCAGCAGCTTGGGACTGGCCGGGACTGAAGCTTTCTTT. Its translation: CASSLGLAGTEAFF.

The rearrangement joins TRBV6-1 to TRBJ2-3; 7 bases are shared with TRBD1. This CDR3 spans 12 amino acids. Germline values: CDR1 MNHNS, CDR2 SASEGT. Unmatched junction bases numbered 10, after V lost 9 bases and J lost 10 bases. CDR3 loop: CASPLPGGPQYF. DNA of the CDR3: TGTGCCAGTCCCCTCCCAGGGGGTCCGCAGTATTTT.

The chain combines TRBV28 with TRBJ1-5; no definite D call. This CDR3 region has 13 residues. The V gene's germline CDR1 is MDHEN and CDR2 SYDVKM. Trimming took off 6 bases at V and 7 bases at J, with 13 bases between the two ends. The CDR3 DNA reads TGTGCCAGCAGCCCCCTTACTCGGCAGCCCCAGCATTTT. Amino acid sequence: CASSPLTRQPQHF.